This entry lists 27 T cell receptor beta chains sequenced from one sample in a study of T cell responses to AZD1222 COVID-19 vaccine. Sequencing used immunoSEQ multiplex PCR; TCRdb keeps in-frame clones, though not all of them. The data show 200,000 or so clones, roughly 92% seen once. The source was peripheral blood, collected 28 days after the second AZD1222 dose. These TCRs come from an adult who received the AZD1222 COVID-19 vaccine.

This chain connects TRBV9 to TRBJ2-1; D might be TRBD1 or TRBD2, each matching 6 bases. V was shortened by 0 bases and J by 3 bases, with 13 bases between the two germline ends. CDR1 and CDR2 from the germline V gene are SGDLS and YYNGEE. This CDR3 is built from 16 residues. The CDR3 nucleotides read TGTGCCAGCAGCGTAGTCGGCAGGGGAGGCTACAATGAGCAGTTCTTC. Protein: CASSVVGRGGYNEQFF.

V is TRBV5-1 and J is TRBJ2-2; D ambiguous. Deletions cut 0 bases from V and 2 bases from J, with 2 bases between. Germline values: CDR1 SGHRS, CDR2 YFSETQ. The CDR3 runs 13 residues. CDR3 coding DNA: TGCGCCAGCAGCTTGGATAACACCGGGGAGCTGTTTTTT. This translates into CASSLDNTGELFF.

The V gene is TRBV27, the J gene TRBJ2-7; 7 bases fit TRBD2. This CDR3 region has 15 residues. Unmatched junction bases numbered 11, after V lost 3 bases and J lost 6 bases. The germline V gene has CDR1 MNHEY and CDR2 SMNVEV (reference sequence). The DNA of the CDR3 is TGTGCCAGCAGTTTCAGCGGGGAGGCCTCACGCGAGCAGTACTTC. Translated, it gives CASSFSGEASREQYF.

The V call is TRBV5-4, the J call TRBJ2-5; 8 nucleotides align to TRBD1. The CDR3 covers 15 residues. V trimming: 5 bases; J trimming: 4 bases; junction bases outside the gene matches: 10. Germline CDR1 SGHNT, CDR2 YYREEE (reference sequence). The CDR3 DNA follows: TGTGCCAGCAGTTACCCTGGACAGGGAGGAGAGACCCAGTACTTC. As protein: CASSYPGQGGETQYF.

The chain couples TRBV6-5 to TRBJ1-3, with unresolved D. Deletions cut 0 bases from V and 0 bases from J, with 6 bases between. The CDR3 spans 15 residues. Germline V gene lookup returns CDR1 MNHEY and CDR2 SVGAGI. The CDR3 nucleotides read TGTGCCAGCAGTTACTCAGCGAGCTCTGGAAACACCATATATTTT. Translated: CASSYSASSGNTIYF.

The CDR3 protein is CASSVDRGVNSPLHF. The DNA for the CDR3 is TGTGCCAGCAGTGTGGACAGGGGGGTGAATTCACCCCTCCACTTT. This rearrangement joins TRBV2 to TRBJ1-6; 10 nucleotides agree with TRBD1. Germline V gives CDR1 SNHLY, CDR2 FYNNEI. Trimming removed 4 bases from V and 7 bases from J; junction bases left unmatched: 4. The CDR3 runs 15 residues.

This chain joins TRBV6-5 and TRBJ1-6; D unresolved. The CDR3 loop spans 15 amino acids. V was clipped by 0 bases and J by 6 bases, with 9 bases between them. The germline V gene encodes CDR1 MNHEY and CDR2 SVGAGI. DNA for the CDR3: TGTGCCAGCAGTTACTCGGGCCAAAGTAATTCACCCCTCCACTTT. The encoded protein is CASSYSGQSNSPLHF.

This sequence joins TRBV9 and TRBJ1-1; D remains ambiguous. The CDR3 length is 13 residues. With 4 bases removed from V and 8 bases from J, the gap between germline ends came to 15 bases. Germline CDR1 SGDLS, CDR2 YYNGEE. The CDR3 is CASSLEVGSEAFF. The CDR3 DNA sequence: TGTGCCAGCAGCTTAGAGGTGGGTTCAGAAGCTTTCTTT.

The CDR3 region is CARLKGFSEAFF. The CDR3 nucleotides are TGTGCCAGGTTAAAGGGTTTTTCTGAAGCTTTCTTT. The chain employs TRBV18 and TRBJ1-1; D uncertain. Trimming cost V 9 bases and J 6 bases, with 14 bases left between them. This CDR3 is 12 amino acids long. Germline loops: CDR1 KGHSH, CDR2 LQKENI.

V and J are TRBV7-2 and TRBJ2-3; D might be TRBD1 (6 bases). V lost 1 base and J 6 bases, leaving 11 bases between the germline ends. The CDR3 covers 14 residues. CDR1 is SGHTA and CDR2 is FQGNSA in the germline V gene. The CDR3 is CASSLGGLGDTQYF. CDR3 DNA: TGTGCCAGCAGCTTAGGGGGGCTGGGGGATACGCAGTATTTT.

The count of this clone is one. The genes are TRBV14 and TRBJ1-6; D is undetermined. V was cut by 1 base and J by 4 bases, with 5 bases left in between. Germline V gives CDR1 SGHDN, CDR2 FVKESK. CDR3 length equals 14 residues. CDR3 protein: CASSQVRYNSPLHF. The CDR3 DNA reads TGTGCCAGCAGCCAAGTGCGGTATAATTCACCCCTCCACTTT.

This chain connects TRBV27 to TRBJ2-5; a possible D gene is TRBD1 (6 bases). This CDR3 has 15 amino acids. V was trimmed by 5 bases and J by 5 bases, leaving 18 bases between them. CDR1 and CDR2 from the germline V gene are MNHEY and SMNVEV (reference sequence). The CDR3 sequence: CASSVSGEIGETQYF. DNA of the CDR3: TGTGCCAGCAGTGTCTCAGGGGAAATCGGGGAGACCCAGTACTTC.

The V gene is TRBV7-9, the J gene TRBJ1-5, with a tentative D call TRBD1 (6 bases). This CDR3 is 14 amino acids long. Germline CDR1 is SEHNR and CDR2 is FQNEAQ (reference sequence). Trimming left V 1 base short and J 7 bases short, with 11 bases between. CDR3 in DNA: TGTGCCAGCAGCTTAGACGGGGGCGGCCAGCCCCAGCATTTT. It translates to CASSLDGGGQPQHF.

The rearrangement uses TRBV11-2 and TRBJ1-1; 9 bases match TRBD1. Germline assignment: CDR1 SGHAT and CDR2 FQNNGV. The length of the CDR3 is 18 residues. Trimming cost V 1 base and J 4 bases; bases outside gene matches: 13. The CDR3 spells CASSLVGDREVFGTEAFF. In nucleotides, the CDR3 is TGTGCCAGCAGCTTAGTCGGGGACAGGGAGGTTTTCGGCACTGAAGCTTTCTTT.

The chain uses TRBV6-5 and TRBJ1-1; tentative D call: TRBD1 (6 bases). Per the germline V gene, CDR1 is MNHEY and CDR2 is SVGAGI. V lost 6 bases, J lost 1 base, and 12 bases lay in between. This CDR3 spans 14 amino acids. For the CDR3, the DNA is TGTGCCAGCAGGGTGGCAGGGGCGAACACTGAAGCTTTCTTT. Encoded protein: CASRVAGANTEAFF.

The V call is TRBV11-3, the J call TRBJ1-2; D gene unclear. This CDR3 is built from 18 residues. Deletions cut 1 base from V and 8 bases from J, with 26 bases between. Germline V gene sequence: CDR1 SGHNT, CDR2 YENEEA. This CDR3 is CASSLVLRSNDEEGGYTF. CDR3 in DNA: TGTGCCAGCAGCTTAGTTCTTCGATCCAACGACGAGGAGGGCGGCTACACCTTC.

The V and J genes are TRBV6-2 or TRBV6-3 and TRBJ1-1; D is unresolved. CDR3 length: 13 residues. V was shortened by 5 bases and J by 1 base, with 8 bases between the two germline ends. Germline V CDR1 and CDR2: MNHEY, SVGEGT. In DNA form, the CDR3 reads TGTGCCAGCAGTAATCGGCGGAACACTGAAGCTTTCTTT. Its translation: CASSNRRNTEAFF.

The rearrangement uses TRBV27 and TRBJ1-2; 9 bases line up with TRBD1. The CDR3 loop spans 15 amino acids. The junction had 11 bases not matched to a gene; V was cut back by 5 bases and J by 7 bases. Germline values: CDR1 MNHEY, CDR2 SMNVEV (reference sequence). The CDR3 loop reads CASSHSIGTGSGYTF. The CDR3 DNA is TGTGCCAGCAGTCACTCAATCGGGACAGGGAGTGGCTACACCTTC.

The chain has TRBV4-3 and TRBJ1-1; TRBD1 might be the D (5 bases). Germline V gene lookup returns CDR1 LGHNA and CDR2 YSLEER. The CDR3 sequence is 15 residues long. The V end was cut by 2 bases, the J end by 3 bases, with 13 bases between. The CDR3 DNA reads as TGCGCCAGCAGCCAATGGGGGGTAGGTGACACTGAAGCTTTCTTT. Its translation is CASSQWGVGDTEAFF.

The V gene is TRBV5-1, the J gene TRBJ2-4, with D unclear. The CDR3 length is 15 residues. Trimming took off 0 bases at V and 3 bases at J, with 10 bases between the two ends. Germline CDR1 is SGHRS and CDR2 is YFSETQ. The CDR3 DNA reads TGCGCCAGCAGCTTGGATATTGACCACAAAAACATTCAGTACTTC. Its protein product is CASSLDIDHKNIQYF.

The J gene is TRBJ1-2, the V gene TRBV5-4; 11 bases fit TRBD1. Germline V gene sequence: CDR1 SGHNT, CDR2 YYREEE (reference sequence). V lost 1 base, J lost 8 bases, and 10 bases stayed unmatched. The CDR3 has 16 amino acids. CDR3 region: CASSLPPGTGGLGYTF. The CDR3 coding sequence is TGTGCCAGCAGCTTGCCACCTGGGACAGGGGGGTTGGGCTACACCTTC. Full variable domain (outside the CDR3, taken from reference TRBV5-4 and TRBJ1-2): ETGVTQSPTHLIKTRGQQVTLRCSSQSGHNTVSWYQQALGQGPQFIFQYYREEENGRGNFPPRFSGLQFPNYSSELNVNALELDDSALYLCASSLPPGTGGLGYTFGSGTRLTVV.

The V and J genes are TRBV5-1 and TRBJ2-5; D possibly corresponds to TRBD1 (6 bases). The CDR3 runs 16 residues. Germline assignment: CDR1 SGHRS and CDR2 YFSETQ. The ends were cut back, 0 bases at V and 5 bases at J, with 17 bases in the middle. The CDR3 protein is CASSLAPMGAGETQYF. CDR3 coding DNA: TGCGCCAGCAGCTTGGCCCCAATGGGGGCGGGTGAGACCCAGTACTTC.

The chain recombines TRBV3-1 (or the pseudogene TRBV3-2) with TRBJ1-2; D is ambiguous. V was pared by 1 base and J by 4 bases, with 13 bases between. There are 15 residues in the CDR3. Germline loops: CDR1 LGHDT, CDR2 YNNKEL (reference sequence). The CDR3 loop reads CASSQAGAIGYGYTF. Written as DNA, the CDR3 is TGTGCCAGCAGCCAAGCAGGCGCCATAGGCTATGGCTACACCTTC.

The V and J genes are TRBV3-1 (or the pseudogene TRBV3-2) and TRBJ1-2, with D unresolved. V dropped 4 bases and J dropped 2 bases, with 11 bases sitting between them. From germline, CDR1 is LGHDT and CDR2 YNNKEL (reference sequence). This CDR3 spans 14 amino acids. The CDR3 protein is CASSPGMVNYGYTF. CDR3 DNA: TGTGCCAGCAGCCCCGGGATGGTAAACTATGGCTACACCTTC.

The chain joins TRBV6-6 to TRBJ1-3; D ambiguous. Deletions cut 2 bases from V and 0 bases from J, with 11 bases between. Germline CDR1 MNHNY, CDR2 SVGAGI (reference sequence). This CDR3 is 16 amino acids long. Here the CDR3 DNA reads TGTGCCAGCAGTTACCCCTCGGGCCACTCTGGAAACACCATATATTTT. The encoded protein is CASSYPSGHSGNTIYF.

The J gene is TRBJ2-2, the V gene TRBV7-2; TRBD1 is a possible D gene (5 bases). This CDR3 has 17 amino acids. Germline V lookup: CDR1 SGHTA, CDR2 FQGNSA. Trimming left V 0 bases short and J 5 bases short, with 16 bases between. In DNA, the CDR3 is TGTGCCAGCAGCTTAGCTCTCGCACAGGTGGAAACCGGGGAGCTGTTTTTT. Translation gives CASSLALAQVETGELFF.

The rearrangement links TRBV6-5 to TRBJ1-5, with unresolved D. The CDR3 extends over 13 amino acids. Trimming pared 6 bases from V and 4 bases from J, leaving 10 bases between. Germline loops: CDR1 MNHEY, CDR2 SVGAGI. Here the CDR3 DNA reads TGTGCCAGCAGGTTGACCGCGAATCAGCCCCAGCATTTT. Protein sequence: CASRLTANQPQHF.